This TCR beta chain was documented in a study of shared clonotypes between healthy human individuals. Study information: Sampling drew on donors who were a couple of women and a few men aged 18 to 49.

V shed 0 bases, J shed 4 bases, and the junction held 5 bases outside the gene matches. The V gene's germline CDR1 is MNHEY and CDR2 SVGAGI. This CDR3 is 15 amino acids long. Notes on this clone: Its antigen is currently unknown.

Deep-level running was used for the assay. Using immunoSEQ multiplex PCR, the repertoire was profiled, and TCRdb retains in-frame clones only, with some absent. There are approximately 320,000 clones in the sample; over 65% occur only once, and 10% lies in the top ten. Broader study findings: What rarefaction showed was incomplete sorted-subset sequencing despite large depth.

The healthy adult donors were HIV-negative and reported no recent acute infections or vaccinations. This chain links TRBV6-5 with TRBJ2-5; 7 nucleotides agree with TRBD2. This clonotype originated in a man aged 30 to 39 in good health. The sequenced sample was memory CD4+ T cells sorted from blood. Sample subset: CD45RA-negative fraction. The CDR3 DNA reads as TGTGCCAGCAGTTACTCGAGGGGCGGGAGAGAGACCCAGTACTTC. Translated: CASSYSRGGRETQYF.